Each of the 23 T cell receptor beta chains below was sequenced from the same sample in a study of blood T cell repertoires in COVID-19. Only in-frame clones appear in the TCRdb table, and some are missing; sequencing was by immunoSEQ multiplex PCR. The table has roughly 200,000 clones, about 88% seen once. Sequences were obtained from peripheral blood. The receptors derive from a man aged 35 to 55 with active or convalescent COVID-19.

The rearrangement uses TRBV5-1 and TRBJ2-5; no clear D. This CDR3 has 14 amino acids. The V gene's germline CDR1 is SGHRS and CDR2 YFSETQ. Deletions cut 0 bases from V and 1 base from J, with 7 bases between. Here the CDR3 DNA reads TGCGCCAGCAGCTTGGTGCCACTCCAAGAGACCCAGTACTTC. As protein: CASSLVPLQETQYF.

The chain uses TRBV11-3 and TRBJ2-5; D remains ambiguous. CDR1 and CDR2 from the germline V gene are SGHNT and YENEEA. This CDR3 is 16 amino acids long. The V end lost 1 base, the J end lost 3 bases, and 15 bases lay between the germline ends. The CDR3 region is CASSLVVTAPKETQYF. The CDR3 DNA is TGTGCCAGCAGCTTAGTTGTAACAGCACCTAAAGAGACCCAGTACTTC.

The chain is built from TRBV5-1 and TRBJ2-7, with TRBD2 identical over 7 bases. The germline gives CDR1 SGHRS, CDR2 YFSETQ. J gave up 3 bases and V 4 bases, and 10 bases lay outside the gene matches. The CDR3 sequence is 15 residues long. The CDR3 loop is CASSLGGVAHYEQYF. DNA of the CDR3: TGCGCCAGCAGCCTGGGGGGGGTTGCCCACTACGAGCAGTACTTC.

This chain links TRBV28 with TRBJ1-2; no reliable D call. Trimming pared 5 bases from V and 1 base from J, leaving 5 bases between. Germline CDR1 is MDHEN and CDR2 is SYDVKM. CDR3 length equals 12 residues. The CDR3 reads CASSTYNYGYTF. The CDR3 DNA follows: TGTGCCAGCAGTACTTATAACTATGGCTACACCTTC.

This clone was observed a handful of times. The rearrangement links TRBV15 to TRBJ1-6; 11 nucleotides match TRBD1. Trimming took 6 bases from V and 10 from J; bases not matched to a gene: 20. The CDR3 has 19 amino acids. CDR1 and CDR2 from the germline V gene are LNHNV and YYDKDF (reference sequence). The CDR3 DNA sequence: TGTGCCACCAGTCCGGACAGGGGGCGCCTCGTGGATTTGGGCTCACCCCTCCACTTT. It yields the protein CATSPDRGRLVDLGSPLHF.

This clone has a single count. The rearrangement uses TRBV5-1 and TRBJ2-5; D remains ambiguous. Between the trimmed V and J ends, which lost 4 bases and 5 bases, there was a span of 9 bases. Looked up from germline, CDR1 is SGHRS and CDR2 is YFSETQ. The length of the CDR3 is 12 residues. The CDR3 spells CASSMLEETQYF. The CDR3 DNA reads TGCGCCAGCAGCATGCTAGAGGAGACCCAGTACTTC. Full variable domain (rest looked up from reference TRBV5-1 and TRBJ2-5): KAGVTQTPRYLIKTRGQQVTLSCSPISGHRSVSWYQQTPGQGLQFLFEYFSETQRNKGNFPGRFSGRQFSNSRSEMNVSTLELGDSALYLCASSMLEETQYFGPGTRLLVL.

This clone turned up a few times. The chain is built from TRBV29-1 and TRBJ2-5; 8 nucleotides match TRBD1. CDR1 is SQVTM and CDR2 is ANQGSEA in the germline V gene. The CDR3 extends over 10 amino acids. CDR3 nucleotide sequence: TGCGTAACAGGGGGAGAGACCCAGTACTTC. The encoded protein is CVTGGETQYF.

The chain has TRBV6-4 and TRBJ1-1; 10 bases map to TRBD1. With V trimmed by 6 bases and J by 5 bases, 9 bases remained unmatched. The CDR3 consists of 15 residues. Germline assignment: CDR1 MRHNA and CDR2 SNTAGT. The CDR3 DNA follows: TGTGCCAGCAGACCCAGACAGGGGGCGGAAACTGAAGCTTTCTTT. It encodes CASRPRQGAETEAFF.

J is TRBJ2-5 and V is TRBV5-1, with 8 bases matching TRBD2. The CDR3 extends over 15 amino acids. V dropped 4 bases and J dropped 0; count of bases not matched to a gene: 5. Germline V gives CDR1 SGHRS, CDR2 YFSETQ. The CDR3 reads CASSPRGVYQETQYF. The CDR3 DNA reads TGCGCCAGCAGCCCGCGGGGGGTCTACCAAGAGACCCAGTACTTC.

The V call is TRBV5-6, the J call TRBJ1-6, with D unresolved. From germline, CDR1 is SGHDT and CDR2 YYEEEE. Trimming stripped 0 bases from V and 7 bases from J, with 11 bases between. The CDR3 sequence is 15 residues long. The CDR3 spells CASSLDATANSPLHF. The CDR3 DNA follows: TGTGCCAGCAGCTTGGATGCAACAGCAAATTCACCCCTCCACTTT.

The gene calls are TRBV2 and TRBJ1-2; the D gene is possibly TRBD1 (6 bases). The CDR3 spans 14 residues. Between the trimmed V and J ends, which lost 2 bases and 5 bases, there was a span of 12 bases. CDR1 is SNHLY and CDR2 is FYNNEI in the germline V gene. The CDR3 nucleotides read TGTGCCAGCAGTGAAAGGGGGTCAGCTTATGGCTACACCTTC. This translates into CASSERGSAYGYTF.

The table lists this clone with a count of one. The rearrangement joins TRBV29-1 to TRBJ2-4, with D uncertain. V was cut by 3 bases and J by 2 bases, with 5 bases left in between. The germline gives CDR1 SQVTM, CDR2 ANQGSEA. This CDR3 is built from 12 residues. The CDR3 is CSVDDSKNIQYF. The CDR3 coding sequence is TGCAGCGTTGACGACTCCAAAAACATTCAGTACTTC.

With regard to this clone: It is unclear where the CDR3 begins or ends on the DNA, so no DNA is shown, and the CDR3 is as TCRdb lists it. The rearrangement uses TRBV21-1 and TRBJ2-3; TRBD2 reflects the table's D call only, with no check against the DNA. TRBV21-1 is a known pseudogene. Both ends counted, the CDR3 spans 20 residues. This CDR3 is CASSKVGGGTVINLTDTQYF.

This chain uses TRBV25-1 with TRBJ2-1, with unresolved D. CDR3 length: 14 amino acids. Germline CDR1 is MGHDK and CDR2 is SYGVNS. Trimming shortened V by 0 bases and J by 8 bases, and 11 bases separated the two germline ends. The CDR3 loop is CASSEYRHNDEQFF. For the CDR3, the DNA is TGTGCCAGCAGTGAATATCGTCACAATGATGAGCAGTTCTTC.

V gene TRBV2 combines with J gene TRBJ2-5; a possible D gene is TRBD1 (6 bases). CDR3 length: 15 residues. The germline V gene encodes CDR1 SNHLY and CDR2 FYNNEI. V lost 4 bases and J 5 bases, leaving 17 bases between the germline ends. Here the CDR3 DNA reads TGTGCCAGCAGTGTACAGGGATTATCTGGGGAGACCCAGTACTTC. Its translation is CASSVQGLSGETQYF.

The rearrangement joins TRBV28 to TRBJ1-2; D is uncertain. With 2 bases removed from V and 6 bases from J, the gap between germline ends came to 10 bases. There are 13 residues in the CDR3. The germline V gene encodes CDR1 MDHEN and CDR2 SYDVKM. CDR3 coding DNA: TGTGCCAGCAGTTTAGATAGCTTCAATGGCTACACCTTC. Encoded protein: CASSLDSFNGYTF.

The J gene is TRBJ2-3, the V gene TRBV18; D is unclear. This CDR3 has 18 amino acids. Trimming took 0 bases from V and 0 from J, leaving 16 bases between them. Per germline, CDR1 KGHSH and CDR2 LQKENI. CDR3 amino acids: CASSPPISRNPSTDTQYF. CDR3 bases: TGTGCCAGCTCACCACCTATTAGCAGAAACCCTAGCACAGATACGCAGTATTTT.

The V call is TRBV7-9, the J call TRBJ2-1, with TRBD1 identical over 9 bases. The CDR3 loop spans 18 amino acids. V shed 3 bases, J shed 7 bases, and the junction held 16 bases outside the gene matches. The germline V gene has CDR1 SEHNR and CDR2 FQNEAQ (reference sequence). The CDR3 loop reads CASSFLSSRDRVRNEQFF. In DNA form, the CDR3 reads TGTGCCAGCAGCTTTTTAAGTAGTCGGGACAGGGTCAGGAATGAGCAGTTCTTC.

The CDR3 reads CASSALARGGAFDTQYF. The DNA for the CDR3 is TGTGCCAGCAGTGCCTTGGCCCGCGGGGGGGCCTTTGATACGCAGTATTTT. The rearrangement links TRBV27 to TRBJ2-3; 9 bases align to TRBD2. The CDR3 contains 17 residues. The germline V gene has CDR1 MNHEY and CDR2 SMNVEV (reference sequence). The J segment lost 6 bases and the V segment lost 5 bases, leaving 15 bases of the junction unmatched.

J is TRBJ1-5 and V is TRBV29-1; TRBD1 aligns across 7 bases. The V gene end was trimmed by 6 bases and the J gene end by 2 bases; junction bases not matched to a gene: 4. Looked up from germline, CDR1 is SQVTM and CDR2 is ANQGSEA. This CDR3 contains 13 residues. Here the CDR3 DNA reads TGCAGCGTGACAGGGCTTGGCAATCAGCCCCAGCATTTT. It translates to CSVTGLGNQPQHF.

This clone occurred once. V and J are TRBV6-1 and TRBJ2-2, with a tentative D call TRBD1 (6 bases). The CDR3 loop spans 13 amino acids. Germline CDR1 and CDR2: MNHNS and SASEGT. Trimming stripped 3 bases from V and 7 bases from J, with 9 bases between. For the CDR3, the DNA is TGTGCCAGCAGTGAGGGGACATTCGGGGAGCTGTTTTTT. Translating it yields CASSEGTFGELFF.

The chain recombines TRBV19 with TRBJ1-1; the match to TRBD1 covers 7 bases. The ends lost 5 bases at V and 3 bases at J; junction bases unmatched: 6. CDR3 length: 14 amino acids. CDR1 and CDR2 from the germline V gene are LNHDA and SQIVND (reference sequence). CDR3 in DNA: TGTGCCAGTAGTCTCTGGACAGGAGACACTGAAGCTTTCTTT. It is translated as CASSLWTGDTEAFF.

The chain couples TRBV19 to TRBJ2-2; TRBD2 agrees at 8 bases. CDR1 is LNHDA and CDR2 is SQIVND in the germline V gene (reference sequence). The trim removed 6 bases at V and 7 bases at J, leaving 10 bases unmatched. This CDR3 comprises 15 residues. CDR3 sequence: CASRVDGREVGELFF. CDR3 nucleotide sequence: TGTGCCAGTAGGGTTGACGGGAGGGAGGTCGGGGAGCTGTTTTTT.